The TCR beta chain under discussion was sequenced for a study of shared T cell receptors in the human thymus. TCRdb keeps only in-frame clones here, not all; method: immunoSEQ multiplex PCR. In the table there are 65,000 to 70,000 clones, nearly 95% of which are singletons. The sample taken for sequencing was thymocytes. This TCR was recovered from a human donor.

DNA for the CDR3: TGTGCCAGCAGTTTTAGAGGGGATTCACCCCTCCACTTT. Protein sequence: CASSFRGDSPLHF. This chain joins TRBV27 and TRBJ1-6, with D possibly matching TRBD1 (5 bases). Per germline, CDR1 MNHEY and CDR2 SMNVEV (reference sequence). CDR3 length equals 13 residues. Trimming cost V 3 bases and J 8 bases, with 8 bases left between them.